These 22 T cell receptor beta chains were all obtained from the same sample, sequenced in a study of persistence of HIV-infected CD4 T cells. The immunoSEQ assay was version 4, run in survey mode. Data came from immunoSEQ multiplex PCR; TCRdb stores just in-frame clones and leaves some out. The table has roughly 43,000 clones, approximately 90% seen once; the top ten hold 1.8%. The antigens for these receptors are not known. Cells were stimulated nonspecifically with anti-CD3/anti-CD28 magnetic beads. CD4+ T cells upregulating both CD40 ligand and CD69 were sorted as responding cells. The sequenced sample was CD4+ T cells sorted from PBMCs after approximately 19-hour stimulation, obtained from a patient who received antiretroviral therapy. Receptor source: an adult man with HIV who was CMV-seropositive.

CDR3 sequence (DNA): TGTGCCAGCTCACGGCGAGTGAGCGGGGTTGGGTACGAGCAGTACTTC. Encoded protein: CASSRRVSGVGYEQYF. The chain recombines TRBV18 with TRBJ2-7, with 7 bases matching TRBD2. The germline gives CDR1 KGHSH, CDR2 LQKENI. CDR3 size: 16 residues. After removal of 4 bases from V and 4 bases from J, the junction contained 13 bases not matched to a gene.

The gene calls are TRBV29-1 and TRBJ1-1; perhaps TRBD1 as D (6 bases). Looked up from germline, CDR1 is SQVTM and CDR2 is ANQGSEA. V gave up 6 bases and J gave up 2 bases, with 13 bases separating them. The CDR3 is made up of 13 amino acids. CDR3 DNA: TGCAGCGTAAAGACAGGAGGTAACACTGAAGCTTTCTTT. This codes for CSVKTGGNTEAFF.

The CDR3 DNA reads as TGTGCCAGCTCACCCCTTGGGCAGGACCGGGGCGAGCAGTACTTC. As protein: CASSPLGQDRGEQYF. The chain links TRBV18 to TRBJ2-7; perhaps TRBD2 as D (5 bases). The V gene lost 3 bases and the J gene lost 6 bases, with 18 bases spanning the gap. There are 15 residues in the CDR3. CDR1 is KGHSH and CDR2 is LQKENI in the germline V gene.

The chain combines TRBV10-3 with TRBJ2-3, with 9 nucleotides matching TRBD2. The CDR3 sequence is 16 residues long. Germline CDR1 and CDR2: ENHRY and SYGVKD. V lost 6 bases to trimming and J lost 1 base; unmatched junction nucleotides: 8. CDR3 sequence: CAIRDGTSTGTDTQYF. In nucleotides, the CDR3 is TGTGCCATCAGGGACGGGACTAGCACCGGCACAGATACGCAGTATTTT.

The genes are TRBV28 and TRBJ1-2, with 7 positions matching TRBD1. Per the germline V gene, CDR1 is MDHEN and CDR2 is SYDVKM. This CDR3 comprises 15 residues. After removal of 3 bases from V and 8 bases from J, the junction contained 12 bases not matched to a gene. The CDR3 reads CASSFPGQAGRGYTF. CDR3 in DNA: TGTGCCAGCAGTTTCCCCGGACAGGCAGGAAGGGGCTACACCTTC.

CDR3 bases: TGTGCCAGCAGCCTCCACGGACAGGGGGTCACCGGGGAGCTGTTTTTT. Residues: CASSLHGQGVTGELFF. The chain has TRBV7-3 and TRBJ2-2, with 10 bases aligning to TRBD1. V shed 5 bases and J 4 bases; nucleotides not matched to a gene: 7. CDR1 is SGHTA and CDR2 is FQGTGA in the germline V gene. The CDR3 covers 16 residues.

This clone has more than one count but fewer than ten. The chain is built from TRBV2 and TRBJ1-1, with 7 nucleotides matching TRBD1. The CDR3 spans 17 residues. In germline, CDR1 is SNHLY, CDR2 FYNNEI. Trimming at V came to 2 bases and at J to 0 bases, leaving 9 bases not matched to a gene. The CDR3 nucleotides read TGTGCCAGCAGTGAATCACAGGGGCGACCCCTGAACACTGAAGCTTTCTTT. It is translated as CASSESQGRPLNTEAFF.

The J gene is TRBJ2-1, the V gene TRBV10-1; 11 bases are a match to TRBD2. J was trimmed by 10 bases and V by 4 bases; bases with no gene match: 3. CDR1 is WNHNN and CDR2 is SYGVQD in the germline V gene (reference sequence). The CDR3 extends over 13 amino acids. The CDR3 protein is CASSASGGSEQFF. CDR3 nucleotides: TGCGCCAGCAGTGCTAGCGGGGGGTCAGAGCAGTTCTTC.

The chain recombines TRBV27 with TRBJ1-5, with D uncertain. Per germline, CDR1 MNHEY and CDR2 SMNVEV (reference sequence). V lost 4 bases and J 3 bases, leaving 13 bases between the germline ends. This CDR3 is 15 amino acids long. The CDR3 DNA reads as TGTGCCAGCAGTTCGCAGGCGCCGGTCAATCAGCCCCAGCATTTT. Protein sequence: CASSSQAPVNQPQHF.

This clone was observed a few times. The chain uses TRBV9 and TRBJ1-4, with a possible D match to TRBD1 (6 bases). Trimming stripped 4 bases from V and 7 bases from J, with 17 bases between. The germline CDR1 and CDR2 sequences are SGDLS and YYNGEE. This CDR3 has 15 residues. The CDR3 DNA sequence: TGTGCCAGCAGCCCCCGGGGGGCCGAGGGTGAAAAACTGTTTTTT. Protein sequence: CASSPRGAEGEKLFF.

This clone is deemed medium-sized. The chain couples TRBV5-5 to TRBJ2-7, with D perhaps matching TRBD1 (5 bases). V was pared by 1 base and J by 4 bases, with 6 bases between. In germline, CDR1 is SGHKS, CDR2 YYEKEE (reference sequence). The CDR3 length is 12 residues. DNA for the CDR3: TGTGCCAGCAGCTTGTCAGGGTACGAGCAGTACTTC. Amino acids: CASSLSGYEQYF. The variable domain in full, completed from reference TRBV5-5 and TRBJ2-7, reads DAGVTQSPTHLIKTRGQQVTLRCSPISGHKSVSWYQQVLGQGPQFIFQYYEKEERGRGNFPDRFSARQFPNYSSELNVNALLLGDSALYLCASSLSGYEQYFGPGTRLTVT.

The rearrangement joins TRBV7-2 to TRBJ2-7; TRBD1 is a possible D gene (6 bases). The V gene's germline CDR1 is SGHTA and CDR2 FQGNSA. Trimming stripped 5 bases from V and 2 bases from J, with 19 bases between. This CDR3 comprises 16 residues. Written as DNA, the CDR3 is TGTGCCAGCAGCCCAGGGGCCCAGCCAACAACCTACGAGCAGTACTTC. Amino acid sequence: CASSPGAQPTTYEQYF.

The chain recombines TRBV5-1 with TRBJ2-4, with 12 bases lining up with TRBD2. Germline V gene sequence: CDR1 SGHRS, CDR2 YFSETQ. With 0 bases clipped from V and 6 bases from J, the junction kept 7 bases outside the gene matches. There are 17 residues in the CDR3. The CDR3 region is CASSLVSSGGASNIQYF. For the CDR3, the DNA is TGCGCCAGCAGCTTGGTATCTAGCGGGGGGGCCTCAAACATTCAGTACTTC.

DNA for the CDR3: TGTGCCAGCAGCGTAGGGGGGACAGGGAACACCGGGGAGCTGTTTTTT. Translating gives CASSVGGTGNTGELFF. This chain joins TRBV28 and TRBJ2-2, with 8 bases that match TRBD1. Germline CDR1 reads MDHEN; CDR2 reads SYDVKM. With 6 bases clipped from V and 1 base from J, the junction kept 7 bases outside the gene matches. There are 16 residues in the CDR3.

The J gene is TRBJ1-1, the V gene TRBV19, with D possibly matching TRBD1 (5 bases). Looked up from germline, CDR1 is LNHDA and CDR2 is SQIVND (reference sequence). Deletions cut 10 bases from V and 5 bases from J, with 11 bases between. CDR3 length: 11 residues. CDR3 sequence (DNA): TGTGCCACCGGGGGATGGACTGAAGCTTTCTTT. This translates into CATGGWTEAFF.

The rearrangement uses TRBV3-1 (or the pseudogene TRBV3-2) and TRBJ2-1, with 10 bases aligning to TRBD2. With V trimmed by 6 bases and J by 4 bases, 9 bases remained unmatched. Per the germline V gene, CDR1 is LGHDT and CDR2 is YNNKEL (reference sequence). The CDR3 contains 16 residues. The CDR3 nucleotides read TGTGCCAGCAGGTCTAGCGGGGGTCTCCCGTACAATGAGCAGTTCTTC. Translation gives CASRSSGGLPYNEQFF.

There are a few counts of this clone. This sequence joins TRBV18 and TRBJ1-1; the D gene is possibly TRBD1 (5 bases). The CDR3 spans 16 residues. V was shortened by 0 bases and J by 0 bases, with 11 bases between the two germline ends. The germline V gene has CDR1 KGHSH and CDR2 LQKENI. CDR3 sequence (DNA): TGTGCCAGCTCACCACCGGGGCCACAGATGAACACTGAAGCTTTCTTT. It codes for CASSPPGPQMNTEAFF.

The chain carries TRBV5-1 and TRBJ2-7; a possible D gene is TRBD2 (5 bases). Germline values: CDR1 SGHRS, CDR2 YFSETQ. This CDR3 is built from 14 residues. V dropped 4 bases and J dropped 4 bases, with 15 bases sitting between them. CDR3 loop: CASSQVVGIYEQYF. CDR3 sequence (DNA): TGCGCCAGCAGCCAGGTTGTCGGGATTTACGAGCAGTACTTC.

V is TRBV5-5 and J is TRBJ2-7; 8 nucleotides align to TRBD1. The CDR3 is 15 residues long. Germline values: CDR1 SGHKS, CDR2 YYEKEE (reference sequence). Unmatched junction bases numbered 11, after V lost 5 bases and J lost 4 bases. CDR3 residues: CASRPTGGLPYEQYF. In nucleotides, the CDR3 is TGTGCCAGCAGGCCTACAGGGGGTTTGCCTTACGAGCAGTACTTC.

The chain combines TRBV14 with TRBJ2-3; no clear D gene. Looked up from germline, CDR1 is SGHDN and CDR2 is FVKESK. The length of the CDR3 is 13 residues. V was shortened by 3 bases and J by 10 bases, with 14 bases between the two germline ends. The DNA of the CDR3 is TGTGCCAGCAGCCAGGCAGAAAGAACGGCGCAGTATTTT. It codes for CASSQAERTAQYF.

This rearrangement joins TRBV18 to TRBJ2-6, with a weak D call TRBD1 (5 bases). The germline V gene has CDR1 KGHSH and CDR2 LQKENI. The CDR3 is 17 residues long. With 2 bases removed from V and 0 bases from J, the gap between germline ends came to 11 bases. The CDR3 protein is CASSPDKRGSGANVLTF. The CDR3 DNA reads as TGTGCCAGCTCACCAGATAAAAGGGGCTCTGGGGCCAACGTCCTGACTTTC.

V gene TRBV7-9 combines with J gene TRBJ1-1, with no clear D. From germline, CDR1 is SEHNR and CDR2 FQNEAQ (reference sequence). The CDR3 has 14 amino acids. The V and J ends lost 4 bases and 1 base respectively, with 10 bases between them. CDR3 bases: TGTGCCAGCAGCTGGGGAGGCGGGAACACTGAAGCTTTCTTT. It yields the protein CASSWGGGNTEAFF.